This T cell receptor (beta chain) was documented in a study of regulatory T cells in long-lasting Graves disease. Whole-study results and caveats: Persistent Graves' patients showed a TCR diversity that was lower than that of newly diagnosed ones.

In this sample, this clonotype turned up many times. The antigen is undetermined. Building of the TCR beta libraries involved iRepertoire HTBI primers and Arm-PCR of CDR3 regions. TCRdb fed the multiplex PCR reads into MiXCR, producing one record per CDR3 protein. This table holds a few hundred thousand distinct CDR3 sequences, roughly 12% found once. Sample time point: newly diagnosed GD, antithyroid drugs for less than 3 months. RNA isolated from PBMCs was used to make the TCR library. The germline CDR1 and CDR2 sequences are ENHRY and SYGVKD. Unmatched junction bases numbered 1, after V lost 3 bases and J lost 0 bases. The CDR3 is made up of 14 amino acids. These records were also assigned to another study, of T cells in Graves' hyperthyroidism and ophthalmopathy.

Sequenced material: peripheral blood mononuclear cells (PBMCs), taken at new diagnosis, from a patient treated with antithyroid drugs. The receptor's source is a young woman with Graves disease. V gene TRBV10-3 combines with J gene TRBJ1-1, with 7 bases that match TRBD1. The CDR3 DNA sequence: TGTGCCATCAGTGAACAGGGGATGAACACTGAAGCTTTCTTT. Translating it yields CAISEQGMNTEAFF.